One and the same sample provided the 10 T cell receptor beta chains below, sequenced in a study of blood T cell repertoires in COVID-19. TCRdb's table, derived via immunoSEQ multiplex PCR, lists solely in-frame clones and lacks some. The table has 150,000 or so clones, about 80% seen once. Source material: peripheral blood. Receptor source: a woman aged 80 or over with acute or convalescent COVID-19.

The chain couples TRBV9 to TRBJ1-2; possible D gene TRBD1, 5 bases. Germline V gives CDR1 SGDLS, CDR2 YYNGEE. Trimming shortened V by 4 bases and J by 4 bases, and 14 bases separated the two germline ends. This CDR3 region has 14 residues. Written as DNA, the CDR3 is TGTGCCAGCAGCCCCGGGGGGGGAAGCTATGGCTACACCTTC. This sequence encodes CASSPGGGSYGYTF.

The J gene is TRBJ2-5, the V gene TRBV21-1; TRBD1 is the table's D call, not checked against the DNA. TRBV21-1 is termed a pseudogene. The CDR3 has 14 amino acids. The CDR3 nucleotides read TGTGCCAGCAGTCCAATTGGGGACAAAGAGACCCAGTACTTC. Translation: CASSPIGDKETQYF.

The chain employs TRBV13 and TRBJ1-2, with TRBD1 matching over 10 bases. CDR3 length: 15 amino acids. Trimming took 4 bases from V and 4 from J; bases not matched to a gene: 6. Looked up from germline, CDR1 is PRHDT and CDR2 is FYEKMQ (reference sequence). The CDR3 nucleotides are TGTGCCAGCAGCTCCTCCGGGACAGGGGCCTATGGCTACACCTTC. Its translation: CASSSSGTGAYGYTF.

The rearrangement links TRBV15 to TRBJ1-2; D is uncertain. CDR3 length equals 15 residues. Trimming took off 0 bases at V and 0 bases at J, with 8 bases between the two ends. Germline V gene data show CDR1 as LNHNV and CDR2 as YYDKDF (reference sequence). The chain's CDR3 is CATSRDLTANYGYTF. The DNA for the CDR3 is TGTGCCACCAGCAGAGATCTAACAGCTAACTATGGCTACACCTTC.

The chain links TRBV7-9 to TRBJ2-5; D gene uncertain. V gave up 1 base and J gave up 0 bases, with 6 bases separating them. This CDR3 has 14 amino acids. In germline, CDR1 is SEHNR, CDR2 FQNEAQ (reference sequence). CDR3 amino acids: CASSLVSNQETQYF. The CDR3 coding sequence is TGTGCCAGCAGCTTAGTGTCTAACCAAGAGACCCAGTACTTC. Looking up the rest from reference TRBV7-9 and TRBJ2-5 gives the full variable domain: DTGVSQNPRHKITKRGQNVTFRCDPISEHNRLYWYRQTLGQGPEFLTYFQNEAQLEKSRLLSDRFSAERPKGSFSTLEIQRTEQGDSAMYLCASSLVSNQETQYFGPGTRLLVL.

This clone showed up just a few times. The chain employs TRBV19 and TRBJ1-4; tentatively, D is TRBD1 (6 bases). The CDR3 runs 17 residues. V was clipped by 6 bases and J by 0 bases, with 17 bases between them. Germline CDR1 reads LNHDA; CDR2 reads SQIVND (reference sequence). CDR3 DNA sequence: TGTGCCAGTAGCCAACAGGGAATCGGTGCAACTAATGAAAAACTGTTTTTT. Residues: CASSQQGIGATNEKLFF.

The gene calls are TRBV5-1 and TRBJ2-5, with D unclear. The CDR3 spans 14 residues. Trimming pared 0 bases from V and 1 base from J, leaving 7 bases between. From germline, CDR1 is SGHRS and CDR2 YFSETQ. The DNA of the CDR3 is TGCGCCAGCAGCTTGGGACTGGTCCAAGAGACCCAGTACTTC. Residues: CASSLGLVQETQYF.

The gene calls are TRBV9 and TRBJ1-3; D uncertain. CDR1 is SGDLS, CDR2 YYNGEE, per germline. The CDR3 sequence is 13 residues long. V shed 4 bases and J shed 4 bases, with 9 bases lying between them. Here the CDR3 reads CASSFRSGNTIYF. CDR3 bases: TGTGCCAGCAGCTTCCGGTCAGGAAACACCATATATTTT.

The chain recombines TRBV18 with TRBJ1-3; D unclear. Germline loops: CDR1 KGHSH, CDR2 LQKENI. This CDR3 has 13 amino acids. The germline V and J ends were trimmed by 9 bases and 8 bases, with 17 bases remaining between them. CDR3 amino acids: CASSPTSADTIYF. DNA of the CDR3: TGTGCCAGTTCCCCCACGTCCGCGGACACCATATATTTT.

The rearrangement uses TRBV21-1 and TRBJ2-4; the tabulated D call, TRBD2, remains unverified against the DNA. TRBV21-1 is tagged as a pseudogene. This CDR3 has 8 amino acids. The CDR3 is CASSSRDF. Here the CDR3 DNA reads TGTGCCAGCAGCTCCCGGGACTTC.